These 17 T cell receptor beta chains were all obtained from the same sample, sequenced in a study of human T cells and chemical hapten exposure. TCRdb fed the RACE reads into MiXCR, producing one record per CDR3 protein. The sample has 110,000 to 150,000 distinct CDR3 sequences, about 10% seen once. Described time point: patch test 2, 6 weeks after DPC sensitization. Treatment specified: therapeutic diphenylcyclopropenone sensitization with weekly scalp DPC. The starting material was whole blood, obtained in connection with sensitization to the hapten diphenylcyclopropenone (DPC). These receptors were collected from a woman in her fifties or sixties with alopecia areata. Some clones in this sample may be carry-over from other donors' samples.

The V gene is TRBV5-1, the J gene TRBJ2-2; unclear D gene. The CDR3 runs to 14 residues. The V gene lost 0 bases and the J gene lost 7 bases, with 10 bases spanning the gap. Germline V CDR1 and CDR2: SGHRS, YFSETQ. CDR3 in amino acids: CASSLGLAFGELFF. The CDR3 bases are TGCGCCAGCAGCTTGGGTCTGGCGTTCGGGGAGCTGTTTTTT.

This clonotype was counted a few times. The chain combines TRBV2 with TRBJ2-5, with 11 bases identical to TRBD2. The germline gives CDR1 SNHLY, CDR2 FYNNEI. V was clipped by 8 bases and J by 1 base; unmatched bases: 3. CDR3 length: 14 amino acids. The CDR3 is CASPGTSGQETQYF. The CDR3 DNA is TGTGCCAGCCCCGGGACTAGCGGCCAAGAGACCCAGTACTTC.

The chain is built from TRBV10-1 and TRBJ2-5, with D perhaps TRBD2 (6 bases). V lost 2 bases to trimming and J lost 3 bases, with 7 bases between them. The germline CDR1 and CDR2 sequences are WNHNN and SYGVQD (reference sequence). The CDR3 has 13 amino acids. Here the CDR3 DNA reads TGCGCCAGCAGTGAGGCTAGCGAAGAGACCCAGTACTTC. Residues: CASSEASEETQYF.

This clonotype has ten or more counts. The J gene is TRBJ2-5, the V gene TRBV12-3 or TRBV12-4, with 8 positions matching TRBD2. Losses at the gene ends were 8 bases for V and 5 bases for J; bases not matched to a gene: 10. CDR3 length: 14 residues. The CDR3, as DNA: TGTGCCAGCGGAGACAGCGGGAGCCGGGAGACCCAGTACTTC. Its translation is CASGDSGSRETQYF.

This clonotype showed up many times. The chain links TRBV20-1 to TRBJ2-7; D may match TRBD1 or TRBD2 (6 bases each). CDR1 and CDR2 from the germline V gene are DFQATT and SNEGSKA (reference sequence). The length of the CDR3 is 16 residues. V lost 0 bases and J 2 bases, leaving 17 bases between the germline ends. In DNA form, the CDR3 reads TGCAGTGCTAGAGATCCTAGCGTAGGGGGAGCCTACGAGCAGTACTTC. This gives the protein CSARDPSVGGAYEQYF.

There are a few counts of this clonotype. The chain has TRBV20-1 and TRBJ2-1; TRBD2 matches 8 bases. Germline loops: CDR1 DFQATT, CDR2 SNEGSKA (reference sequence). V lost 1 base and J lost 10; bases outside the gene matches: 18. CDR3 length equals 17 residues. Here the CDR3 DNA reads TGCAGTGCTAGAGCGCCCTTTTCGCGGGAGGCCCTACTGGAGCAGTTCTTC. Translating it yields CSARAPFSREALLEQFF.

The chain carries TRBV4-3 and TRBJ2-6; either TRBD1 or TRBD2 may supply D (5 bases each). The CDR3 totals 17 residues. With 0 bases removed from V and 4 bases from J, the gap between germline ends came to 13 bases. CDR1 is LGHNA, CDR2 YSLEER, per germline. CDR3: CASSQDLWGSGANVLTF. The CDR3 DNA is TGCGCCAGCAGCCAAGATCTATGGGGGTCAGGGGCCAACGTCCTGACTTTC.

CDR3 DNA: TGTGCCAGCAGGACTAGCGGGCGGTACAATGAGCAGTTCTTC. Encoded protein: CASRTSGRYNEQFF. V and J are TRBV6-2 or TRBV6-3 and TRBJ2-1; 10 bases are a match to TRBD2. This CDR3 comprises 14 residues. Germline CDR1 and CDR2: MNHEY and SVGEGT. The ends lost 6 bases at V and 4 bases at J; junction bases unmatched: 3.

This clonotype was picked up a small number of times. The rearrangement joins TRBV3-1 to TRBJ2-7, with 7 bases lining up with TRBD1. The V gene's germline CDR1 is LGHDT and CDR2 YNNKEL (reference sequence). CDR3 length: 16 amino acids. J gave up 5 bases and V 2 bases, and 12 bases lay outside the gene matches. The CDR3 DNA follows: TGTGCCAGCAGCCAACCGCTCGGGACAGTGATCAACGAGCAGTACTTC. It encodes CASSQPLGTVINEQYF.

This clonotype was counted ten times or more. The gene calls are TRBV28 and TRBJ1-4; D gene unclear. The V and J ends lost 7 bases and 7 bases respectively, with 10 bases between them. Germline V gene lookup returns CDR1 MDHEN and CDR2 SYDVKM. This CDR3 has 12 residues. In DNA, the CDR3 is TGTGCCAGCATGGCAGAGCCTGAAAAACTGTTTTTT. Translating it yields CASMAEPEKLFF.

The CDR3 reads CASALVPGQGYEQYF. The CDR3 DNA reads as TGCGCCAGCGCCCTAGTACCGGGACAGGGCTACGAGCAGTACTTC. The chain carries TRBV5-1 and TRBJ2-7; 9 bases are a match to TRBD1. V lost 7 bases and J lost 3; bases outside the gene matches: 11. Germline V gene data show CDR1 as SGHRS and CDR2 as YFSETQ. CDR3 length: 15 amino acids.

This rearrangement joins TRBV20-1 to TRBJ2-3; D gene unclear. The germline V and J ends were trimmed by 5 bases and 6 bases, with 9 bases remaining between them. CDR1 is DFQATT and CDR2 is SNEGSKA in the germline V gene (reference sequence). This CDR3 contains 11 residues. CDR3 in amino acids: CSASTLDTQYF. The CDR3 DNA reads TGCAGTGCTTCCACCCTCGATACGCAGTATTTT.

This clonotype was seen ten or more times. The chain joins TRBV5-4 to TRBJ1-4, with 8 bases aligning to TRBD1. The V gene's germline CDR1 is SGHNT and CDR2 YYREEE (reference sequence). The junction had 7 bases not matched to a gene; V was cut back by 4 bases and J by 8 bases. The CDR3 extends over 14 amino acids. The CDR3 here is CASSMTGVGEKLFF. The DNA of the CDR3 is TGTGCCAGCAGCATGACAGGGGTTGGGGAAAAACTGTTTTTT.

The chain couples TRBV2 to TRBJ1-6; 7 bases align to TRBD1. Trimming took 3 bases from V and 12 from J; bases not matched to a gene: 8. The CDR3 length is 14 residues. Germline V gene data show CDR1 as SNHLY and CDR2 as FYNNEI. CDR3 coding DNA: TGTGCCAGCAGTGAGGAACAGGGGATGGGACCCCTCCACTTT. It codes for CASSEEQGMGPLHF.

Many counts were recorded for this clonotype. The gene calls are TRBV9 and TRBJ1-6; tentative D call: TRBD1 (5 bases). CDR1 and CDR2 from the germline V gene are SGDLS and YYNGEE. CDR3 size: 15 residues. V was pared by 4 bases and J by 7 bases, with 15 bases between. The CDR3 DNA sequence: TGTGCCAGCAGCCCTACCCCCGGGGGAAATTCACCCCTCCACTTT. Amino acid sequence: CASSPTPGGNSPLHF.

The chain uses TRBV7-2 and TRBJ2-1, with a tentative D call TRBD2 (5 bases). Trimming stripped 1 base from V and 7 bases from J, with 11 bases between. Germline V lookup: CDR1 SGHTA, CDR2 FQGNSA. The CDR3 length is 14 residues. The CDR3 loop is CASSLGGRINEQFF. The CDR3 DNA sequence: TGTGCCAGCAGCTTAGGAGGGAGAATAAATGAGCAGTTCTTC.

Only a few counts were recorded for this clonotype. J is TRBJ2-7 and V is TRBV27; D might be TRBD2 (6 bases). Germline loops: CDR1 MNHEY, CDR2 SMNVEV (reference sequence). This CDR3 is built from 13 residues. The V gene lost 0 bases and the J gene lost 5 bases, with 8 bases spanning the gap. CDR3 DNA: TGTGCCAGCAGTTTATCATGGACTAACGAGCAGTACTTC. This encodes CASSLSWTNEQYF.